These T cell receptor beta chains were read from a single sample in a study of identical twins. One entry per CDR3 protein, called by TCRdb with MiXCR from the 5' RACE reads. The table shows some 1,600,000 distinct CDR3 sequences, with around 33% occurring only once. The sequenced material came from cord blood. The receptors stem from a newborn girl in good health. Both conserved end residues are part of each CDR3. D genes are given only for firm matches.

D,V,CDR3
-,TRBV3-1,CASSPRTVGVNTEAFF
-,TRBV3-1,CASSQGGSGYEQYF
TRBD1,TRBV11-2,CASSSRPGQGYRGAYNEKFF
TRBD1,TRBV2,CASRGQGGTEAFF
-,TRBV20-1,CSARDGNRDYNEQFF
TRBD2,TRBV4-2,CAGSLIAGTGKDTQYF
-,TRBV20-1,CSAFPSTDTQYF
TRBD2,TRBV11-2,CASSFLSGRATYEQYF
-,TRBV5-1,CASSFSGLMNTEAFF
TRBD1,TRBV12-3/TRBV12-4,CASSLARTGFYGYTF
-,TRBV27,CASSLWGRDPMNTEAFF
-,TRBV10-3,CAISESKGIETQYF
-,TRBV5-6,CASSLFRSVNTEAFF
-,TRBV20-1,CSARGRAPAYTTDTQYF
-,TRBV24-1,CATSHEQYF
TRBD1,TRBV20-1,CSAVQGALNEKLFF
TRBD2,TRBV19,CASTRAGGSYNEQFF
TRBD2,TRBV7-8,CASSSGLAGARYQETQYF
-,TRBV20-1,CSARGDTTYEQYF
-,TRBV20-1,CSASSGHPAGVQFF
-,TRBV5-1,CASSRSRDPYNEQFF
-,TRBV29-1,CSVVVAYEQYF
-,TRBV27,CASGLRGSPLHF
-,TRBV6-1,CASSPTGVLYGYTF
-,TRBV12-3/TRBV12-4,CASSFRGVYTF
-,TRBV2,CASSGTPSPLGNNSPLHF
-,TRBV30,CAWSRQGNEKLFF
-,TRBV28,CASSLTGNPEAFF
-,TRBV12-3/TRBV12-4,CASSLARYTYNSPLHF
TRBD1,TRBV6-5,CASSYQGEGEKLFF
TRBD2,TRBV28,CASSPSRAGGMHGELFF
-,TRBV6-5,CASSYDPVSGRQTDTQYF
TRBD1,TRBV20-1,CSASIGQGGYEQYF
-,TRBV6-1,CASSAARPQHF
TRBD2,TRBV20-1,CSARPASGSYEQYF
TRBD2,TRBV7-2,CASSLAGRPSGGAFF
-,TRBV27,CASSAPGLSTEAFF
-,TRBV28,CASRIQSSADTQYF
-,TRBV5-1,CASSLRGRANVLTF
-,TRBV11-3,CASSLDLIRAKNIQYF
TRBD1,TRBV12-3/TRBV12-4,CACSFQGQGPYNEQFF
-,TRBV12-3/TRBV12-4,CASSPNKHKNSPLHF
TRBD1,TRBV2,CATQGDDEKLFF
TRBD2,TRBV6-6,CASSQEREIEYEQYF
-,TRBV20-1,CSARTTTGHGTNTEAFF